A single sample gave rise to the 27 T cell receptor beta chains below, sequenced in a study of blood T cell repertoires in COVID-19. TCRdb's copy holds only in-frame clones and misses some; the assay was immunoSEQ multiplex PCR. The sample holds under 250,000 clones, about 83% seen once. Sequenced material: peripheral blood. These TCRs come from a man between 35 and 55 years old with active or convalescent COVID-19.

This chain links TRBV6-5 with TRBJ1-5, with D perhaps matching TRBD1 (6 bases). From germline, CDR1 is MNHEY and CDR2 SVGAGI. The V end was cut by 6 bases, the J end by 0 bases, with 12 bases between. The CDR3 is 15 residues long. CDR3 in DNA: TGTGCCAGCAGCTCCAGACAGGATAGCAATCAGCCCCAGCATTTT. This encodes CASSSRQDSNQPQHF.

CDR3 bases: TGCGCCAGCAGCCAAGAGCCTGGGACAGTATACGGCTACACCTTC. This encodes CASSQEPGTVYGYTF. The chain is built from TRBV4-1 and TRBJ1-2, with TRBD1 matching over 7 bases. V dropped 0 bases and J dropped 8; count of bases not matched to a gene: 9. The CDR3 loop spans 15 amino acids. The germline gives CDR1 MGHRA, CDR2 YSYEKL.

The V call is TRBV4-3, the J call TRBJ2-1; D might be TRBD1 (6 bases). The CDR3 totals 16 residues. V was pared by 0 bases and J by 7 bases, with 16 bases between. Germline V lookup: CDR1 LGHNA, CDR2 YSLEER. The CDR3 nucleotides read TGCGCCAGCAGCCAAGATTGGGGGCAGGCGACGAATGAGCAGTTCTTC. This codes for CASSQDWGQATNEQFF.

The chain recombines TRBV19 with TRBJ2-5; TRBD1 agrees at 11 bases. The CDR3 covers 16 residues. CDR1 is LNHDA, CDR2 SQIVND, per germline (reference sequence). The V segment lost 1 base and the J segment 4 bases; nucleotides outside the gene matches: 5. The CDR3 DNA follows: TGTGCCAGTAGTATAGGGGGGACAGGGGGACGAGAGACCCAGTACTTC. Its translation is CASSIGGTGGRETQYF.

The chain joins TRBV7-6 to TRBJ2-5; D is possibly TRBD2 (5 bases). This CDR3 is 15 amino acids long. Trimming removed 2 bases from V and 4 bases from J, with 14 bases in between. CDR1 is SGHVS and CDR2 is FNYEAQ in the germline V gene. The CDR3 here is CASSLRRGERETQYF. For the CDR3, the DNA is TGTGCCAGCAGCTTAAGACGGGGAGAAAGAGAGACCCAGTACTTC.

This clone came up once. The rearrangement joins TRBV9 to TRBJ1-6; D not resolved. The germline V gene encodes CDR1 SGDLS and CDR2 YYNGEE. The CDR3 sequence is 15 residues long. V was cut by 5 bases and J by 5 bases, with 14 bases left in between. CDR3 protein: CASRAREMDNSPLHF. The CDR3 DNA reads as TGTGCCAGCAGAGCCCGTGAGATGGATAATTCACCCCTCCACTTT.

The gene calls are TRBV25-1 and TRBJ2-7, with 7 bases matching TRBD1. Germline-derived CDR1 and CDR2 are MGHDK and SYGVNS. Trimming at V came to 4 bases and at J to 2 bases, leaving 2 bases not matched to a gene. The CDR3 covers 13 residues. CDR3: CASSGDRTYEQYF. Written as DNA, the CDR3 is TGTGCCAGCAGTGGGGACAGAACCTACGAGCAGTACTTC.

This clone has more than one count but fewer than ten. This chain uses TRBV7-2 with TRBJ2-3, with no clear D. The V end lost 1 base, the J end lost 5 bases, and 4 bases lay between the germline ends. This CDR3 contains 12 residues. The germline V gene encodes CDR1 SGHTA and CDR2 FQGNSA. The CDR3 protein is CASSLGKDTQYF. The CDR3 nucleotides read TGTGCCAGCAGCTTAGGTAAAGATACGCAGTATTTT. The whole variable domain, filled in from reference TRBV7-2 and TRBJ2-3, reads GAGVSQSPSNKVTEKGKDVELRCDPISGHTALYWYRQSLGQGLEFLIYFQGNSAPDKSGLPSDRFSAERTGGSVSTLTIQRTQQEDSAVYLCASSLGKDTQYFGPGTRLTVL.

This clone was seen once. V is TRBV7-9 and J is TRBJ2-7, with D possibly being TRBD1 (6 bases). The CDR3 covers 14 residues. V gave up 8 bases and J gave up 2 bases, with 16 bases separating them. Germline V gene lookup returns CDR1 SEHNR and CDR2 FQNEAQ (reference sequence). DNA for the CDR3: TGTGCCAGCGCAGGGGTTACGAACCCCTACGAGCAGTACTTC. Translating it yields CASAGVTNPYEQYF.

V is TRBV18 and J is TRBJ2-7, with 7 positions matching TRBD2. The CDR3 sequence is 21 residues long. The germline V gene has CDR1 KGHSH and CDR2 LQKENI. V shed 1 base, J shed 4 bases, and the junction held 25 bases outside the gene matches. CDR3 DNA sequence: TGTGCCAGCTCACCACGGTACAGCGGTGCTGAGGCTAGCGGTTTTATTTACGAGCAGTACTTC. Its translation: CASSPRYSGAEASGFIYEQYF.

This chain joins TRBV3-1 (or the pseudogene TRBV3-2) and TRBJ1-1; D is unclear. V was pared by 1 base and J by 1 base, with 7 bases between. The V gene's germline CDR1 is LGHDT and CDR2 YNNKEL (reference sequence). The CDR3 is 14 amino acids. CDR3 residues: CASSQGGANTEAFF. Written as DNA, the CDR3 is TGTGCCAGCAGCCAAGGAGGAGCGAACACTGAAGCTTTCTTT.

The chain links TRBV6-5 to TRBJ1-6; 9 bases are shared with TRBD1. Losses at the gene ends were 6 bases for V and 10 bases for J; bases not matched to a gene: 4. The CDR3 consists of 13 residues. Per the germline V gene, CDR1 is MNHEY and CDR2 is SVGAGI. DNA for the CDR3: TGTGCCAGCAGGGGACAGGGTGAGTCACCCCTCCACTTT. Translated, it gives CASRGQGESPLHF.

The V and J genes are TRBV27 and TRBJ1-2; 11 bases are a match to TRBD1. After removal of 5 bases from V and 1 base from J, the junction contained 6 bases not matched to a gene. There are 16 residues in the CDR3. Germline CDR1 and CDR2: MNHEY and SMNVEV (reference sequence). The CDR3 sequence: CASSDIGTGGNYGYTF. CDR3 in DNA: TGTGCCAGCAGTGATATAGGGACAGGGGGTAACTATGGCTACACCTTC.

The chain carries TRBV19 and TRBJ2-3; 11 nucleotides match TRBD2. Per the germline V gene, CDR1 is LNHDA and CDR2 is SQIVND (reference sequence). CDR3 length: 16 amino acids. The J segment lost 3 bases and the V segment lost 10 bases, leaving 12 bases of the junction unmatched. CDR3 amino acids: CANKIAGGPRTDTQYF. The CDR3 bases are TGTGCCAACAAAATAGCGGGAGGGCCTCGGACAGATACGCAGTATTTT. Using reference TRBV19 and TRBJ2-3 for the parts outside the CDR3, the full variable domain is DGGITQSPKYLFRKEGQNVTLSCEQNLNHDAMYWYRQDPGQGLRLIYYSQIVNDFQKGDIAEGYSVSREKKESFPLTVTSAQKNPTAFYLCANKIAGGPRTDTQYFGPGTRLTVL.

The chain couples TRBV3-1 (or the pseudogene TRBV3-2) to TRBJ2-2, with D possibly TRBD1 on 5 matching bases. Germline CDR1 LGHDT, CDR2 YNNKEL (reference sequence). V was cut by 1 base and J by 6 bases, with 15 bases left in between. The CDR3 is made up of 16 amino acids. CDR3 loop: CASSQVQESGPGELFF. DNA for the CDR3: TGTGCCAGCAGCCAAGTGCAGGAGTCAGGGCCCGGGGAGCTGTTTTTT.

The chain carries TRBV5-4 and TRBJ2-1, with D possibly matching TRBD2 (6 bases). CDR3 length equals 15 residues. The V gene lost 4 bases and the J gene lost 7 bases, with 18 bases spanning the gap. CDR1 and CDR2 from the germline V gene are SGHNT and YYREEE (reference sequence). The CDR3 region is CASSHSISGGNEQFF. The CDR3 nucleotides read TGTGCCAGCAGCCATTCTATCTCAGGAGGGAATGAGCAGTTCTTC.

This clone occurred a few times. The chain joins TRBV6-2 or TRBV6-3 to TRBJ1-4; 7 positions agree with TRBD1. Germline V gives CDR1 MNHEY, CDR2 SVGEGT. The CDR3 has 14 amino acids. With 4 bases clipped from V and 8 bases from J, the junction kept 7 bases outside the gene matches. CDR3 protein: CASSFGQVGEKLFF. For the CDR3, the DNA is TGTGCCAGCAGTTTCGGACAGGTGGGCGAAAAACTGTTTTTT.

The chain recombines TRBV6-1 with TRBJ1-1, with a possible D match to TRBD1 (5 bases). This CDR3 is built from 17 residues. The V end lost 6 bases, the J end lost 1 base, and 21 bases lay between the germline ends. The germline CDR1 and CDR2 sequences are MNHNS and SASEGT. The CDR3 DNA sequence: TGTGCCAGCAGCGAAAGGTCCTGGGGGAGGGAGAACACTGAAGCTTTCTTT. It encodes CASSERSWGRENTEAFF.

The chain has TRBV6-1 and TRBJ2-7; 8 nucleotides match TRBD1. V lost 2 bases and J lost 6; bases outside the gene matches: 12. CDR3 length equals 16 residues. In germline, CDR1 is MNHNS, CDR2 SASEGT. CDR3 in amino acids: CASSEHPRGPGVEQYF. The CDR3 DNA reads TGTGCCAGCAGTGAACATCCCAGGGGGCCTGGGGTCGAGCAGTACTTC.

The genes are TRBV4-1 and TRBJ2-3, with TRBD1 matching 8 bases. Germline CDR1 is MGHRA and CDR2 is YSYEKL. This CDR3 contains 18 residues. Trimming took 3 bases from V and 4 from J; bases not matched to a gene: 15. Here the CDR3 reads CASSHEKVGTGGADTQYF. The CDR3 DNA sequence: TGCGCCAGCAGCCACGAAAAAGTAGGAACAGGGGGAGCAGATACGCAGTATTTT.

The gene calls are TRBV19 and TRBJ2-2; TRBD1 matches 9 bases. In germline, CDR1 is LNHDA, CDR2 SQIVND (reference sequence). The CDR3 is made up of 15 amino acids. Trimming removed 4 bases from V and 2 bases from J; junction bases left unmatched: 2. CDR3 DNA sequence: TGTGCCAGTAGTAGGACAGGGGATAACACCGGGGAGCTGTTTTTT. Residues: CASSRTGDNTGELFF.

The count of this clone is one. This chain uses TRBV2 with TRBJ1-2; 7 nucleotides align to TRBD1. The CDR3 consists of 14 residues. V lost 8 bases and J lost 8; bases outside the gene matches: 14. CDR1 and CDR2 from the germline V gene are SNHLY and FYNNEI. CDR3 DNA: TGTGCCAGCTCCCAAACCGGGACAGCCCTGGGCTACACCTTC. This gives the protein CASSQTGTALGYTF.

This clone has just a few counts. V is TRBV6-5 and J is TRBJ2-7; 8 nucleotides align to TRBD1. CDR3 length equals 14 residues. Unmatched junction bases numbered 8, after V lost 6 bases and J lost 4 bases. Germline values: CDR1 MNHEY, CDR2 SVGAGI. As DNA, the CDR3 is TGTGCCAGCAGACCCGGGACAGGAACTTACGAGCAGTACTTC. This encodes CASRPGTGTYEQYF.

The chain carries TRBV19 and TRBJ1-5, with D unclear. The length of the CDR3 is 16 residues. V gave up 3 bases and J gave up 0 bases, with 12 bases separating them. Germline V CDR1 and CDR2: LNHDA, SQIVND (reference sequence). This CDR3 reads CASSMNRGVSNQPQHF. The DNA of the CDR3 is TGTGCCAGTAGTATGAACCGGGGAGTTAGCAATCAGCCCCAGCATTTT. The variable domain in full, completed from reference TRBV19 and TRBJ1-5, reads DGGITQSPKYLFRKEGQNVTLSCEQNLNHDAMYWYRQDPGQGLRLIYYSQIVNDFQKGDIAEGYSVSREKKESFPLTVTSAQKNPTAFYLCASSMNRGVSNQPQHFGDGTRLSIL.

The J gene is TRBJ2-7, the V gene TRBV29-1, with D possibly being TRBD1 (6 bases). CDR3 length: 14 amino acids. Germline V gives CDR1 SQVTM, CDR2 ANQGSEA. V was clipped by 5 bases and J by 4 bases, with 18 bases between them. The DNA for the CDR3 is TGCAGCGTTAAGACAGGCCGCTCACTTTACGAGCAGTACTTC. Residues: CSVKTGRSLYEQYF.

The J gene is TRBJ1-5, the V gene TRBV7-2, with D possibly matching TRBD1 (5 bases). Per germline, CDR1 SGHTA and CDR2 FQGNSA. The V end was cut by 1 base, the J end by 3 bases, with 10 bases between. CDR3 length: 15 amino acids. The CDR3 is CASSLGRGFNQPQHF. CDR3 DNA sequence: TGTGCCAGCAGCTTAGGGCGGGGGTTCAATCAGCCCCAGCATTTT.

This chain uses TRBV30 with TRBJ2-3, with D possibly being TRBD1 (5 bases). CDR1 and CDR2 (germline): GTSNPN, SVGIG (reference sequence). With 5 bases removed from V and 9 bases from J, the gap between germline ends came to 15 bases. There are 12 residues in the CDR3. The CDR3 protein is CAWDTDSRTQYF. For the CDR3, the DNA is TGTGCCTGGGATACCGACAGTCGAACGCAGTATTTT.